The source of this T cell receptor beta chain is a study of T cells after yellow fever vaccination. As concerns this clonotype: What it binds is unknown.

Whole-study findings and limits: Of the clonotypes, a small share occurred in both CD4 and CD8 compartments.

The CDR3 spans 14 residues. Germline V gene data show CDR1 as KGHSH and CDR2 as LQKENI. V gave up 3 bases and J gave up 4 bases; unmatched junction bases: 3. 5'RACE template switching generated TCR cDNA, adding a universal primer site and UMIs. From the 5' RACE reads, TCRdb called clonotypes with MiXCR, one entry per CDR3 protein. Of about 350,000 distinct CDR3 sequences in the sample, 8% to 9.5% were seen once. Sequencing was performed on PBMCs, taken roughly seven weeks after the first yellow fever vaccination. This sequence originates from a man between 18 and 29 years old who received the YFV17D yellow fever vaccine. The rearrangement uses TRBV18 and TRBJ1-5, with 7 bases aligning to TRBD1. The CDR3 region is CASSPRQGNQPQHF. CDR3 nucleotides: TGTGCCAGCTCACCTAGACAGGGAAATCAGCCCCAGCATTTT.